This TCR beta chain stems from a study of OX40 agonist ivuxolimab in advanced cancers. Study-wide background: At 0.01 to 10 mg/kg, ivuxolimab was administered intravenously to patients every 2 weeks.

The CDR3 is 13 amino acids. Per germline, CDR1 MGHRA and CDR2 YSYEKL. Trimming took off 2 bases at V and 11 bases at J, with 13 bases between the two ends. Only in-frame clones appear in the TCRdb table, and some are missing; sequencing was by immunoSEQ multiplex PCR. The data contain around 17,000 clones, approximately 83% of them singletons. The chain links TRBV4-1 to TRBJ1-5; D not certain. The sample here was CD4+ or CD8+ T cells sorted from blood, taken in a trial of the OX40 agonist ivuxolimab. The sequence was obtained from an adult with an advanced solid tumor such as melanoma, head and neck, liver or kidney cancer. This CDR3 is CASSQTEGSSQHF. As DNA, the CDR3 is TGCGCCAGCAGCCAAACGGAGGGCTCGTCCCAGCATTTT.